This passage covers 24 T cell receptor beta chains from one sample sequenced in a study of patients and donors after allogeneic stem cell transplantation. TCRdb used MiXCR to reprocess the RT-PCR reads, holding one entry per CDR3 protein. Here the sample spans around 150,000 distinct CDR3 sequences, roughly 31% being singletons. The sequenced material came from blood, either unsorted or a sorted T cell fraction (not recorded which). Every receptor here comes from a human donor who was either an allogeneic HSCT recipient or a stem cell or donor lymphocyte infusion donor (not recorded which). It is not recorded whose cells these are; they may come from a transplant donor.

This clonotype was seen more than once but under ten times. The rearrangement links TRBV5-1 to TRBJ2-1, with no clear D. CDR3 size: 12 residues. V was pared by 0 bases and J by 8 bases, with 6 bases between. Per the germline V gene, CDR1 is SGHRS and CDR2 is YFSETQ. CDR3 region: CASSLGWDEQFF. CDR3 nucleotides: TGCGCCAGCAGCTTGGGGTGGGATGAGCAGTTCTTC.

This clonotype was counted between two and nine times. The CDR3 does not end in the conserved phenylalanine or tryptophan, so this is likely a read error. The limits of the CDR3 on the DNA are not certain, so only TCRdb's listed CDR3 is given. V is TRBV3-1 and J is TRBJ1-2. The CDR3 is 12 amino acids long, termini counted. CDR1 is LGHDT and CDR2 is YNNKEL in the germline V gene (reference sequence). The chain's CDR3 is CASSADHRIILL.

The chain combines TRBV7-2 with TRBJ2-1; D is uncertain. Germline V CDR1 and CDR2: SGHTA, FQGNSA. The CDR3 contains 14 residues. Trimming cost V 1 base and J 3 bases, with 7 bases left between them. The CDR3 loop reads CASSLVLVYNEQFF. The DNA of the CDR3 is TGTGCCAGCAGCTTAGTGCTTGTCTACAATGAGCAGTTCTTC. Full variable domain (rest looked up from reference TRBV7-2 and TRBJ2-1): GAGVSQSPSNKVTEKGKDVELRCDPISGHTALYWYRQSLGQGLEFLIYFQGNSAPDKSGLPSDRFSAERTGGSVSTLTIQRTQQEDSAVYLCASSLVLVYNEQFFGPGTRLTVL.

In this sample, this clonotype turned up a few times. The chain recombines TRBV12-3 or TRBV12-4 with TRBJ2-3; TRBD2 matches 12 bases. Trimming took 5 bases from V and 4 from J; bases not matched to a gene: 7. This CDR3 is built from 16 residues. CDR3 sequence reads: CASSPRTSGTADTQYF. The CDR3 coding sequence is TGTGCCAGCAGTCCGCGGACTAGCGGGACAGCAGATACGCAGTATTTT.

In this sample, this clonotype turned up a few times. The rearrangement joins TRBV11-2 to TRBJ1-4; perhaps TRBD1 as D (6 bases). CDR3 length equals 17 residues. Trimming took 5 bases from V and 6 from J, leaving 22 bases between them. From germline, CDR1 is SGHAT and CDR2 FQNNGV. The CDR3 sequence is CASSLWTEGGLDEKLFF. As DNA, the CDR3 is TGTGCCAGCAGCCTCTGGACAGAGGGGGGACTTGATGAAAAACTGTTTTTT.

The V gene is TRBV12-3 or TRBV12-4, the J gene TRBJ2-4; D might be TRBD1 (5 bases). V lost 4 bases and J lost 8, with 15 bases in between. The CDR3 has 14 residues. Written as DNA, the CDR3 is TGTGCCAGCAGTTCGTTGACAGCGTGGGACATTCAGTACTTC. This gives the protein CASSSLTAWDIQYF.

This clonotype was counted between two and nine times. The chain recombines TRBV4-1 with TRBJ1-4; 10 nucleotides match TRBD1. Trimming took 1 base from V and 8 from J; bases not matched to a gene: 7. CDR3 length equals 16 residues. Germline V gene data show CDR1 as MGHRA and CDR2 as YSYEKL. This chain's CDR3 is CASSQGGQGIREKLFF. The CDR3 nucleotides are TGCGCCAGCAGCCAAGGGGGACAGGGGATCAGGGAAAAACTGTTTTTT.

In DNA, the CDR3 is TGTGCCAGCAGCTTAGTCATAGAAAGACACGAGCAGTACTTC. Translation: CASSLVIERHEQYF. The chain joins TRBV7-3 to TRBJ2-7; D gene ambiguous. The V gene lost 2 bases and the J gene lost 5 bases, with 13 bases spanning the gap. CDR3 length: 14 amino acids. Germline values: CDR1 SGHTA, CDR2 FQGTGA.

The rearrangement joins TRBV27 to TRBJ2-1, with a possible D match to TRBD2 (7 bases). The length of the CDR3 is 15 residues. V was clipped by 5 bases and J by 10 bases, with 21 bases between them. Germline V gene sequence: CDR1 MNHEY, CDR2 SMNVEV (reference sequence). The CDR3 coding sequence is TGTGCCAGCAGTCCCCAGAGGGGGGGCCCATACGAGCAGTTCTTC. Translating gives CASSPQRGGPYEQFF.

The rearrangement links TRBV6-5 to TRBJ2-5; D is unresolved. Germline V gene data show CDR1 as MNHEY and CDR2 as SVGAGI. This CDR3 is 14 amino acids long. V lost 2 bases and J 5 bases, leaving 12 bases between the germline ends. CDR3: CASSYLTKGETQYF. DNA for the CDR3: TGTGCCAGCAGTTACCTGACAAAAGGGGAGACCCAGTACTTC.

This clonotype turned up a few times. The V call is TRBV5-1, the J call TRBJ1-1; D is ambiguous. V lost 2 bases, J lost 2 bases, and 10 bases lay in between. This CDR3 is built from 14 residues. In germline, CDR1 is SGHRS, CDR2 YFSETQ. The CDR3 sequence is CASSFGDPNTEAFF. The CDR3 coding sequence is TGCGCCAGCAGCTTTGGAGACCCTAACACTGAAGCTTTCTTT.

V and J are TRBV7-2 and TRBJ2-3; 10 bases map to TRBD2. Germline V gene sequence: CDR1 SGHTA, CDR2 FQGNSA. The CDR3 runs to 17 residues. The trim removed 5 bases at V and 5 bases at J, leaving 13 bases unmatched. As DNA, the CDR3 is TGTGCCAGCAGCAGACAGTCTAGCGGGAGACCGGAAGATACGCAGTATTTT. This sequence encodes CASSRQSSGRPEDTQYF. Supplemented by reference TRBV7-2 and TRBJ2-3, the full variable domain reads GAGVSQSPSNKVTEKGKDVELRCDPISGHTALYWYRQSLGQGLEFLIYFQGNSAPDKSGLPSDRFSAERTGGSVSTLTIQRTQQEDSAVYLCASSRQSSGRPEDTQYFGPGTRLTVL.

The J gene is TRBJ1-1, the V gene TRBV6-5, with D unresolved. Between the trimmed V and J ends, which lost 5 bases and 4 bases, there was a span of 14 bases. The CDR3 runs 14 residues. Germline CDR1 MNHEY, CDR2 SVGAGI. The CDR3 spells CASSRREGRTEAFF. The CDR3 DNA is TGTGCCAGCAGTCGCCGTGAGGGTCGCACTGAAGCTTTCTTT.

In this sample, this clonotype turned up many times. The chain combines TRBV12-3 or TRBV12-4 with TRBJ1-1; the D is unclear. CDR3 length: 13 residues. Trimming removed 7 bases from V and 2 bases from J, with 11 bases in between. CDR3 region: CASILTGNTEAFF. The DNA for the CDR3 is TGTGCCAGCATACTGACGGGAAACACTGAAGCTTTCTTT.

The chain is built from TRBV5-4 and TRBJ2-3; D remains ambiguous. The germline CDR1 and CDR2 sequences are SGHNT and YYREEE (reference sequence). With 1 base removed from V and 3 bases from J, the gap between germline ends came to 6 bases. This CDR3 comprises 13 residues. Here the CDR3 DNA reads TGTGCCAGCAGCTTGTATAGTACAGATACGCAGTATTTT. It encodes CASSLYSTDTQYF. The complete variable domain, with remaining parts taken from reference TRBV5-4 and TRBJ2-3, reads ETGVTQSPTHLIKTRGQQVTLRCSSQSGHNTVSWYQQALGQGPQFIFQYYREEENGRGNFPPRFSGLQFPNYSSELNVNALELDDSALYLCASSLYSTDTQYFGPGTRLTVL.

This clonotype was observed a handful of times. The rearrangement uses TRBV20-1 and TRBJ1-6, with 9 bases aligning to TRBD1. This CDR3 region has 14 residues. The J segment lost 9 bases and the V segment lost 2 bases, leaving 5 bases of the junction unmatched. Looked up from germline, CDR1 is DFQATT and CDR2 is SNEGSKA (reference sequence). In nucleotides, the CDR3 is TGCAGTGCTAGATGGACAGGGGCGGGTTCACCCCTCCACTTT. It codes for CSARWTGAGSPLHF.

This chain connects TRBV10-3 to TRBJ2-5; TRBD1 agrees at 7 bases. There are 15 residues in the CDR3. The trim removed 0 bases at V and 3 bases at J, leaving 4 bases unmatched. The germline gives CDR1 ENHRY, CDR2 SYGVKD. CDR3 residues: CAISESDRWEETQYF. CDR3 bases: TGTGCCATCAGTGAGTCGGACAGGTGGGAAGAGACCCAGTACTTC.

This clonotype was recorded at least ten times. This sequence joins TRBV10-3 and TRBJ1-1; the match to TRBD1 covers 9 bases. Germline assignment: CDR1 ENHRY and CDR2 SYGVKD. This CDR3 region has 14 residues. The V segment lost 6 bases and the J segment 4 bases; nucleotides outside the gene matches: 6. The CDR3 loop reads CAISGTGQGTEAFF. CDR3 in DNA: TGTGCCATCAGCGGGACAGGGCAGGGCACTGAAGCTTTCTTT.

The J gene is TRBJ1-1, the V gene TRBV7-9; D remains unclear. V lost 2 bases, J lost 5 bases, and 6 bases lay in between. Per the germline V gene, CDR1 is SEHNR and CDR2 is FQNEAQ (reference sequence). The CDR3 loop spans 12 amino acids. The CDR3 here is CASSLYRTEAFF. DNA of the CDR3: TGTGCCAGCAGCTTATACCGGACTGAAGCTTTCTTT.

The V and J genes are TRBV20-1 and TRBJ1-1; a weak D match, TRBD1 (5 bases). The ends were cut back, 0 bases at V and 4 bases at J, with 12 bases in the middle. The CDR3 contains 14 residues. From germline, CDR1 is DFQATT and CDR2 SNEGSKA (reference sequence). CDR3 residues: CSARDGGKTTEAFF. For the CDR3, the DNA is TGCAGTGCTAGAGATGGGGGAAAGACCACTGAAGCTTTCTTT.

A single count supports this clonotype. CDR3 DNA: TGCAGCGTCGATTCGGGACTAAGAGAAGAGACCCAGTACTTC. Residues: CSVDSGLREETQYF. The V gene is TRBV29-1, the J gene TRBJ2-5; 7 bases line up with TRBD2. The trim removed 6 bases at V and 3 bases at J, leaving 10 bases unmatched. The CDR3 runs 14 residues. Germline CDR1 reads SQVTM; CDR2 reads ANQGSEA.

The genes are TRBV7-9 and TRBJ2-4; 9 nucleotides agree with TRBD1. The CDR3 consists of 15 residues. CDR1 SEHNR and CDR2 FQNEAQ come from the germline V gene (reference sequence). J was trimmed by 6 bases and V by 4 bases; bases with no gene match: 7. This CDR3 reads CASSSRDRVVNIQYF. CDR3 DNA sequence: TGTGCCAGCAGCTCCCGGGACAGGGTGGTAAACATTCAGTACTTC.

This clonotype came up many times. CDR3 residues: CSATRMGGNSPLHF. CDR3 DNA: TGCAGTGCCACCCGCATGGGGGGCAATTCACCCCTCCACTTT. The rearrangement links TRBV20-1 to TRBJ1-6; D perhaps matches TRBD1 (6 bases). CDR1 DFQATT and CDR2 SNEGSKA come from the germline V gene (reference sequence). Trimming cost V 6 bases and J 7 bases, with 16 bases left between them. The CDR3 sequence is 14 residues long.

The chain recombines TRBV19 with TRBJ1-1; the D is unclear. Germline V lookup: CDR1 LNHDA, CDR2 SQIVND (reference sequence). This CDR3 has 13 amino acids. V shed 5 bases and J shed 2 bases, with 9 bases lying between them. The DNA for the CDR3 is TGTGCCAGTAGTTCAGCCCTAAACACTGAAGCTTTCTTT. Translation: CASSSALNTEAFF. Based on the CDR3 plus reference TRBV19 and TRBJ1-1, the full variable domain is DGGITQSPKYLFRKEGQNVTLSCEQNLNHDAMYWYRQDPGQGLRLIYYSQIVNDFQKGDIAEGYSVSREKKESFPLTVTSAQKNPTAFYLCASSSALNTEAFFGQGTRLTVV.